The sequence of this T cell receptor (beta chain) was determined in a study of blood T cell repertoires in COVID-19. Repertoires were generated with immunoSEQ multiplex PCR, while TCRdb's copy carries only in-frame clones and drops some. The sample holds roughly 240,000 clones, approximately 88% seen once. The CDR3 spans 15 residues. The V gene's germline CDR1 is MNHNS and CDR2 SASEGT. V was clipped by 3 bases and J by 4 bases; unmatched bases: 5. The rearrangement links TRBV6-1 to TRBJ2-7; 11 nucleotides match TRBD2. Sequenced material: PBMCs or T cells enriched from blood (not recorded which). The source of this sequence is a woman between 40 and 50 years old with acute COVID-19. The CDR3 region has the DNA TGTGCCAGCAGTGAGATGGCTAGCGGGGGGTACGAGCAGTACTTC. Encoded protein: CASSEMASGGYEQYF.